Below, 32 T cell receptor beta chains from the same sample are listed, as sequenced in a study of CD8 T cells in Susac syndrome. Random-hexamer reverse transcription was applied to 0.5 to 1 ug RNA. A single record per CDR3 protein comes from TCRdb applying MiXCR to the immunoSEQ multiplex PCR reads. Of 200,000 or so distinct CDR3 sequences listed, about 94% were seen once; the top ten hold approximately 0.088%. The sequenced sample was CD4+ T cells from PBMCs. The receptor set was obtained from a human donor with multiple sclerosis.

The CDR3 loop is CASNRRGQDKQANSPLHF. CDR3 bases: TGTGCCAGCAATCGACGCGGACAGGACAAACAAGCGAATTCACCCCTCCACTTT. V gene TRBV6-1 combines with J gene TRBJ1-6, with 7 bases matching TRBD1. Germline-derived CDR1 and CDR2 are MNHNS and SASEGT. The CDR3 contains 18 residues. V was clipped by 7 bases and J by 7 bases; unmatched bases: 19.

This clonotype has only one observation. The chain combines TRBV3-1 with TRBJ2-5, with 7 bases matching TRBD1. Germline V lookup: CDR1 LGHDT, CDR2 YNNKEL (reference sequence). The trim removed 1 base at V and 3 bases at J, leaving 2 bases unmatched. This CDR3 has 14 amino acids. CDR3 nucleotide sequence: TGTGCCAGCAGCCAAGGACAGGGTAAAGAGACCCAGTACTTC. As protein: CASSQGQGKETQYF.

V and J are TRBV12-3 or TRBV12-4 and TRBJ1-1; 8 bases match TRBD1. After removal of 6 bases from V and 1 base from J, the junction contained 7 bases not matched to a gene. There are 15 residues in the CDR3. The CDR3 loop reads CASRGLGQGNTEAFF. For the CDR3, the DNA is TGTGCCAGCAGGGGCCTTGGACAGGGGAACACTGAAGCTTTCTTT.

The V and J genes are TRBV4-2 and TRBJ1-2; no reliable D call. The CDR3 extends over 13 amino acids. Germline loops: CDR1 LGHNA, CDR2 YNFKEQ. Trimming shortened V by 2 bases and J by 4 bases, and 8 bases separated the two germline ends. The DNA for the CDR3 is TGTGCCAGCAGCCAATGGCAGTCCTATGGCTACACCTTC. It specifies CASSQWQSYGYTF.

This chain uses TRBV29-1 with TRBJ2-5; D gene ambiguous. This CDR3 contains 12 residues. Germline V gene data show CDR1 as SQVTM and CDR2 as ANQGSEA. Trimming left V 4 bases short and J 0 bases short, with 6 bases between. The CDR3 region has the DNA TGCAGCGTTGGGGGATACCAAGAGACCCAGTACTTC. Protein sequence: CSVGGYQETQYF.

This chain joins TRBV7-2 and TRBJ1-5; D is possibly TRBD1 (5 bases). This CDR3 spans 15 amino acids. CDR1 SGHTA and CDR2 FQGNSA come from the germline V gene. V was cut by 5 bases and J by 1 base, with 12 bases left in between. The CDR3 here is CASSRDSLSNQPQHF. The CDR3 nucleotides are TGTGCCAGCAGCCGCGACAGCCTGAGCAATCAGCCCCAGCATTTT.

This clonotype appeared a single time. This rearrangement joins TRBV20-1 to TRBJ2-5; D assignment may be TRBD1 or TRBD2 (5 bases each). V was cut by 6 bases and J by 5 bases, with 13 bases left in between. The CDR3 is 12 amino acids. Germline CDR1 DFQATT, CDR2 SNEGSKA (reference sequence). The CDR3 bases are TGCAGTGCCAGGGACCGTCGTGAGACCCAGTACTTC. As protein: CSARDRRETQYF.

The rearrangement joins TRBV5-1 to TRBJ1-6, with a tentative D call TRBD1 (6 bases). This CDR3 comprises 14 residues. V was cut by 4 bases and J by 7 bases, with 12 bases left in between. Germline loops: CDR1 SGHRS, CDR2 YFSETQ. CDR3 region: CASSGDTGNSPLHF. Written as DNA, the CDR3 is TGCGCCAGCAGCGGGGACACGGGGAATTCACCCCTCCACTTT.

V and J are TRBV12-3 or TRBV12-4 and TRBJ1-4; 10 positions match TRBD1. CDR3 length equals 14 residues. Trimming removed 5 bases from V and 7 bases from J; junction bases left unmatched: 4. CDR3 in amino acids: CASSKTGGLEKLFF. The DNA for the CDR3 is TGTGCCAGCAGTAAGACAGGGGGCCTTGAAAAACTGTTTTTT.

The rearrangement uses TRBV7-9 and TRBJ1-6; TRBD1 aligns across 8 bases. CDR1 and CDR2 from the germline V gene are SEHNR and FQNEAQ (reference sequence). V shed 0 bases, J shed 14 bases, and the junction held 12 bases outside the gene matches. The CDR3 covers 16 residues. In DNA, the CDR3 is TGTGCCAGCAGCTTAGCGGAATGGACAGGGAAGTTCACCCTCCACTTT. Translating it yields CASSLAEWTGKFTLHF.

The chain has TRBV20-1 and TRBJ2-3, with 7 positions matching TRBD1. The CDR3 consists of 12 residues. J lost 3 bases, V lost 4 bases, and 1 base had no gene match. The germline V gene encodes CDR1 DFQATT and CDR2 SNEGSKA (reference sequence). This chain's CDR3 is CSATTGTDTQYF. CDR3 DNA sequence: TGCAGTGCTACGACAGGGACAGATACGCAGTATTTT.

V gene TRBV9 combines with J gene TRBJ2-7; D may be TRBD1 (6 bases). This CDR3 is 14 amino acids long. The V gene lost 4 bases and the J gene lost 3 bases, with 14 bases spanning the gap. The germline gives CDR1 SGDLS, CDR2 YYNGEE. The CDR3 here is CASSSSGQSYEQYF. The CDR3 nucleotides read TGTGCCAGCAGCTCCTCCGGACAGAGCTACGAGCAGTACTTC.

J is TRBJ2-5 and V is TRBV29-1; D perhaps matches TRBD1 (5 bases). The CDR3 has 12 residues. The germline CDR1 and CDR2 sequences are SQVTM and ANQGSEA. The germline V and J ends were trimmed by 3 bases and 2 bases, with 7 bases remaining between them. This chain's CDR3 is CSVDAGQETQYF. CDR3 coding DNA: TGCAGCGTTGATGCAGGGCAAGAGACCCAGTACTTC.

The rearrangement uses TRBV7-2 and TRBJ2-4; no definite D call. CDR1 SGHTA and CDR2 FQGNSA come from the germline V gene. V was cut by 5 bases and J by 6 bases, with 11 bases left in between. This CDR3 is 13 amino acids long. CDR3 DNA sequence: TGTGCCAGCAGCGCGCAGGCCGGAAACATTCAGTACTTC. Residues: CASSAQAGNIQYF.

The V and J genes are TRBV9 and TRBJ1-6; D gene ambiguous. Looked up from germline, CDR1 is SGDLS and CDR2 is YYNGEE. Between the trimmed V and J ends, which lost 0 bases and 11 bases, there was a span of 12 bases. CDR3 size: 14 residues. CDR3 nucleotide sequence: TGTGCCAGCAGCGTAGAGTCAACACAAACACCCCTCCACTTT. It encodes CASSVESTQTPLHF.

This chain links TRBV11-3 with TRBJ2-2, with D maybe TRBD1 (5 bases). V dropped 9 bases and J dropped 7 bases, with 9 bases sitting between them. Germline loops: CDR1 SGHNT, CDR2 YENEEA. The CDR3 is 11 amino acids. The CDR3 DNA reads TGTGCCAGTCAGGGATACGGGGAGCTGTTTTTT. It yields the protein CASQGYGELFF.

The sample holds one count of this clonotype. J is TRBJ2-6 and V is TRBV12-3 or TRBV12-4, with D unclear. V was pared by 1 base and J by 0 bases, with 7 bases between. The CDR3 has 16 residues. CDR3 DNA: TGTGCCAGCAGTTTAGACACACACTCTGGGGCCAACGTCCTGACTTTC. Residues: CASSLDTHSGANVLTF.

CDR3 in DNA: TGTGCCAGCAGTTTCCCCGAGGGTGAAGCTTTCTTT. Protein: CASSFPEGEAFF. V is TRBV12-3 or TRBV12-4 and J is TRBJ1-1; D remains ambiguous. This CDR3 contains 12 residues. V was clipped by 3 bases and J by 7 bases, with 9 bases between them.

CDR3: CSASGDVDQPQHF. CDR3 bases: TGCAGTGCTAGTGGGGACGTGGATCAGCCCCAGCATTTT. The chain combines TRBV20-1 with TRBJ1-5, with D tentatively TRBD1 (5 bases). The CDR3 consists of 13 residues. The V end lost 3 bases, the J end lost 5 bases, and 11 bases lay between the germline ends. Germline CDR1 is DFQATT and CDR2 is SNEGSKA (reference sequence).

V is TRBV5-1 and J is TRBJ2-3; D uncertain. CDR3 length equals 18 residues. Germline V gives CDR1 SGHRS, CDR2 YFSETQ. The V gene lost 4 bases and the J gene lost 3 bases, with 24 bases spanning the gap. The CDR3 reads CASSHKEAPGMRTDTQYF. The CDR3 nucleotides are TGCGCCAGCAGCCACAAAGAGGCCCCAGGTATGAGGACAGATACGCAGTATTTT.

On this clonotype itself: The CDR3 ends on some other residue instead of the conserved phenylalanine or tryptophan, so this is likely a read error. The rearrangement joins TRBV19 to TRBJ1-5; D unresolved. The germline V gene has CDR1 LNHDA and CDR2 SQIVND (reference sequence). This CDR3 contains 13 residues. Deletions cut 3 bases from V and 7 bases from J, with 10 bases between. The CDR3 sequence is CASSISTSQPQHL. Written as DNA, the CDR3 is TGTGCCAGTAGTATCTCTACTTCACAGCCCCAGCATTTA.

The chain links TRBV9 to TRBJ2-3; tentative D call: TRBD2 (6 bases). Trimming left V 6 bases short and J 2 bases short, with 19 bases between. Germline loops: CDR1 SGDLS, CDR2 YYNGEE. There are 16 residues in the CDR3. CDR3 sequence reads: CASTFGDSGYTDTQYF. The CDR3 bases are TGTGCCAGCACCTTCGGGGATAGCGGCTACACAGATACGCAGTATTTT.

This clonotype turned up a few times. The CDR3 spells CSARDRNSGANVLTF. CDR3 DNA: TGCAGTGCTAGGGACAGAAACTCTGGGGCCAACGTCCTGACTTTC. The chain carries TRBV20-1 and TRBJ2-6; D might be TRBD1 (6 bases). The V end was cut by 3 bases, the J end by 0 bases, with 9 bases between. Germline V gene data show CDR1 as DFQATT and CDR2 as SNEGSKA (reference sequence). The CDR3 consists of 15 residues.

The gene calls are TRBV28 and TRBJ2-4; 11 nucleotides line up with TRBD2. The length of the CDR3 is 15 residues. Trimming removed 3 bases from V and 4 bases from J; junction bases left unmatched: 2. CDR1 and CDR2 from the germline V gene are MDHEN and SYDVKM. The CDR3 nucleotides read TGTGCCAGCAGTTTCATAGCGGGGGGGAAAAACATTCAGTACTTC. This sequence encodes CASSFIAGGKNIQYF. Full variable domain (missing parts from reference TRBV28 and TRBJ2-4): DVKVTQSSRYLVKRTGEKVFLECVQDMDHENMFWYRQDPGLGLRLIYFSYDVKMKEKGDIPEGYSVSREKKERFSLILESASTNQTSMYLCASSFIAGGKNIQYFGAGTRLSVL.

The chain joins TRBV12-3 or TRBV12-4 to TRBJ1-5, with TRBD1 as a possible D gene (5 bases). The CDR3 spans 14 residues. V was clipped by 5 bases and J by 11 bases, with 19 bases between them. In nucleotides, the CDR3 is TGTGCCAGCAGTCCCTCGACAGCGCCGGGGTCCCAGCATTTT. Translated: CASSPSTAPGSQHF.

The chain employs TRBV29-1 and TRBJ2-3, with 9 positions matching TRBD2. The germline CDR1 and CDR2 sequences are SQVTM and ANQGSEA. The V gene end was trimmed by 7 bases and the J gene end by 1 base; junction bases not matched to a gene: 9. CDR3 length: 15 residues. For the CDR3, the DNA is TGCAGCGCTATCGGGGAGCGGGGGGGCACAGATACGCAGTATTTT. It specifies CSAIGERGGTDTQYF.

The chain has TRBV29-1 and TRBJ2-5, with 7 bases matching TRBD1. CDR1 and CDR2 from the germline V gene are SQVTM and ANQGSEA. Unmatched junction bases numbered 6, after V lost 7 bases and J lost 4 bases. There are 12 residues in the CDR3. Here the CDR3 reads CSAGQTPETQYF. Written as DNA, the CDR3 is TGCAGCGCGGGACAGACCCCAGAGACCCAGTACTTC.

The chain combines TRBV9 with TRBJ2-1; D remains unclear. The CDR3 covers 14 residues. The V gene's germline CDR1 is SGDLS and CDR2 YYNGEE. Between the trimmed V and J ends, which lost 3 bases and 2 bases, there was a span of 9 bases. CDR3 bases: TGTGCCAGCAGCGACAAAGGCACCTACAATGAGCAGTTCTTC. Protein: CASSDKGTYNEQFF.

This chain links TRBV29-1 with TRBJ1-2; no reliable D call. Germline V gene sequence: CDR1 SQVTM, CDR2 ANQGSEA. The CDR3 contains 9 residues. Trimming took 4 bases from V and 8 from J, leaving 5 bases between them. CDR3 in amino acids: CSVGSGYTF. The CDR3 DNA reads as TGCAGCGTTGGTTCCGGCTACACCTTC.

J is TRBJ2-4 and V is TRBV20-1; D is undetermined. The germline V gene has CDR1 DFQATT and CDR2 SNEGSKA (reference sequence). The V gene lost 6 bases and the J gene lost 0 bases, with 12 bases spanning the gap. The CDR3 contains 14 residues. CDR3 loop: CSARSDLAKNIQYF. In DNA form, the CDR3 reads TGCAGTGCCAGATCTGATCTAGCCAAAAACATTCAGTACTTC.

In DNA form, the CDR3 reads TGTGCCAGCAGCCAAGGACCTTCGACAGGGGGCAGTGGCTACACCTTC. Protein: CASSQGPSTGGSGYTF. V is TRBV3-1 and J is TRBJ1-2; 10 positions match TRBD1. The germline V gene has CDR1 LGHDT and CDR2 YNNKEL (reference sequence). V dropped 1 base and J dropped 7; count of bases not matched to a gene: 9. This CDR3 has 16 amino acids.

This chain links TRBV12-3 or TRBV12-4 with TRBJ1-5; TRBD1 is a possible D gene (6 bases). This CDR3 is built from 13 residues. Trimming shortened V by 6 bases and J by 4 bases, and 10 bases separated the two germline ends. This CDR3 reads CASRTTGNQPQHF. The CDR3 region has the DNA TGTGCCAGCAGGACTACAGGGAATCAGCCCCAGCATTTT.